The source of this T cell receptor beta chain is a study of patients and donors after allogeneic stem cell transplantation. TCRdb independently ran MiXCR on the RT-PCR reads; one entry per CDR3 protein. The sample lists approximately 200,000 distinct CDR3 sequences, around 14% occurring once. This clonotype showed up just a few times. The CDR3 sequence is 15 residues long. This TCR was sampled from a human donor who was either an allogeneic HSCT recipient or a stem cell or donor lymphocyte infusion donor (not recorded which). It is not recorded whose cells these are; they may come from a transplant donor. The sequencing sample was made of blood, either unsorted or a sorted T cell fraction (not recorded which). The gene calls are TRBV21-1 and TRBJ1-5; the table assigns TRBD1, which was not confirmed against the DNA. TRBV21-1 is a recognized pseudogene. The CDR3 protein is CASSRLRGLNQPQHF. The CDR3 nucleotides read TGTGCCAGCAGCCGCCTACGGGGGCTTAATCAGCCCCAGCATTTT.